The 16 T cell receptor beta chains reported below all come from one sample, sequenced in a study of CD8 T cells in ankylosing spondylitis. Regarding the study as a whole: One TCR beta motif, made up of 7 or 8 highly homologous variants, appeared characteristic of ankylosing spondylitis blood.

TCRdb itself ran the 5' RACE reads through MiXCR, one entry per CDR3 protein. The sample yields about 540,000 distinct CDR3 sequences, 10% to 15% seen once. Antigens for these TCRs are unknown. The sequenced sample was blood, either unsorted or a sorted T cell fraction (not recorded which). These receptors were collected from a male donor with ankylosing spondylitis.

This clonotype was recorded at least ten times. The chain uses TRBV27 and TRBJ2-2; D perhaps matches TRBD1 (7 bases). Trimming shortened V by 5 bases and J by 8 bases, and 12 bases separated the two germline ends. CDR1 is MNHEY and CDR2 is SMNVEV in the germline V gene (reference sequence). This CDR3 region has 13 residues. CDR3 sequence reads: CASSQGGRGELFF. CDR3 coding DNA: TGTGCCAGCAGTCAGGGGGGCCGAGGGGAGCTGTTTTTT.

The rearrangement links TRBV12-3 or TRBV12-4 to TRBJ2-3; D is perhaps TRBD1 (6 bases). CDR3 length: 15 amino acids. V lost 4 bases and J 2 bases, leaving 13 bases between the germline ends. The CDR3 nucleotides read TGTGCCAGCAGTTCCCCCCGGACAGACACAGATACGCAGTATTTT. Amino acid sequence: CASSSPRTDTDTQYF.

The sample holds a few counts of this clonotype. The chain combines TRBV3-1 with TRBJ2-6; 11 bases match TRBD1. Per germline, CDR1 LGHDT and CDR2 YNNKEL (reference sequence). The length of the CDR3 is 18 residues. The V gene end was trimmed by 4 bases and the J gene end by 0 bases; junction bases not matched to a gene: 5. CDR3 amino acids: CASSPGQGDLSGANVLTF. The CDR3 DNA sequence: TGTGCCAGCAGCCCGGGACAGGGGGACCTCTCTGGGGCCAACGTCCTGACTTTC.

A few counts support this clonotype. J is TRBJ1-5 and V is TRBV7-9; D gene ambiguous. CDR1 is SEHNR, CDR2 FQNEAQ, per germline (reference sequence). The V end lost 1 base, the J end lost 5 bases, and 3 bases lay between the germline ends. The CDR3 runs to 12 residues. Written as DNA, the CDR3 is TGTGCCAGCAGCTTAGACCATCAGCCCCAGCATTTT. Protein sequence: CASSLDHQPQHF.

V is TRBV21-1 and J is TRBJ2-7; the listed D gene, TRBD1, was not tested against the DNA. TRBV21-1 is classified as a pseudogene. This CDR3 is built from 18 residues. CDR3 DNA sequence: TGTGCCAGCAGCGGGGCAATCCCGGACAGGGAAGGCTCCTACGAGCAGTACTTC. It encodes CASSGAIPDREGSYEQYF.

This chain links TRBV7-2 with TRBJ1-2; D gene unclear. The germline V gene has CDR1 SGHTA and CDR2 FQGNSA. V dropped 5 bases and J dropped 7 bases, with 17 bases sitting between them. The CDR3 is made up of 14 amino acids. CDR3 in amino acids: CASSPDGSNGGYTF. The DNA for the CDR3 is TGTGCCAGCAGCCCGGACGGTTCCAACGGTGGCTACACCTTC.

The V gene is TRBV18, the J gene TRBJ2-7, with 7 bases aligning to TRBD2. CDR3 length: 16 residues. Germline V gene data show CDR1 as KGHSH and CDR2 as LQKENI. Trimming took 2 bases from V and 0 from J; bases not matched to a gene: 7. The CDR3 sequence is CASSPRMGGSSYEQYF. The CDR3 nucleotides are TGTGCCAGCTCACCAAGGATGGGAGGGAGCTCCTACGAGCAGTACTTC.

This clonotype was seen a handful of times. The chain links TRBV11-2 to TRBJ2-2; D unresolved. Trimming pared 1 base from V and 6 bases from J, leaving 9 bases between. The CDR3 length is 14 residues. CDR1 and CDR2 from the germline V gene are SGHAT and FQNNGV. CDR3 residues: CASSLGSGSGELFF. In nucleotides, the CDR3 is TGTGCCAGCAGCTTAGGGTCCGGGTCCGGGGAGCTGTTTTTT.

This clonotype was detected only a few times. The V and J genes are TRBV29-1 and TRBJ2-1; 12 nucleotides agree with TRBD1. V lost 6 bases and J lost 8; bases outside the gene matches: 8. Germline assignment: CDR1 SQVTM and CDR2 ANQGSEA. The CDR3 spans 14 residues. Here the CDR3 reads CSVSGTGGSYEQFF. CDR3 bases: TGCAGCGTCTCCGGGACAGGGGGCTCCTATGAGCAGTTCTTC.

V is TRBV20-1 and J is TRBJ1-5; maybe TRBD1 (5 bases). Germline assignment: CDR1 DFQATT and CDR2 SNEGSKA (reference sequence). The CDR3 sequence is 15 residues long. The V end was cut by 0 bases, the J end by 11 bases, with 20 bases between. The CDR3 loop reads CSARDRARTSGAQHF. CDR3 coding DNA: TGCAGTGCTAGAGATCGGGCCAGAACCTCGGGGGCCCAGCATTTT.

This clonotype was counted a few times. The rearrangement joins TRBV10-2 to TRBJ1-5, with a tentative D call TRBD1 (6 bases). The CDR3 spans 14 residues. V was trimmed by 8 bases and J by 5 bases, leaving 16 bases between them. Germline V gene sequence: CDR1 WSHSY, CDR2 SAAADI. The CDR3 sequence is CASGPTGSDQPQHF. In DNA form, the CDR3 reads TGCGCCAGCGGACCCACAGGGTCGGATCAGCCCCAGCATTTT.

This clonotype was counted only a few times. The gene calls are TRBV18 and TRBJ2-7; weak D call: TRBD1 (6 bases). Germline CDR1 is KGHSH and CDR2 is LQKENI. The V end lost 1 base, the J end lost 7 bases, and 11 bases lay between the germline ends. The CDR3 covers 13 residues. CDR3 amino acids: CASSPLQGYEQYV. The CDR3 DNA sequence: TGTGCCAGCTCACCACTACAGGGCTATGAGCAGTACGTC.

The CDR3 nucleotides read TGTGCCAGCAGCTTAGTCCCGAACGAGGATACGCAGTATTTT. Its protein product is CASSLVPNEDTQYF. This sequence joins TRBV7-9 and TRBJ2-3, with unresolved D. The V and J ends lost 1 base and 6 bases respectively, with 11 bases between them. The CDR3 has 14 amino acids. Germline V gene sequence: CDR1 SEHNR, CDR2 FQNEAQ (reference sequence).

This clonotype was detected many times. The chain joins TRBV5-1 to TRBJ1-1; the match to TRBD1 covers 7 bases. The trim removed 3 bases at V and 5 bases at J, leaving 4 bases unmatched. The CDR3 covers 13 residues. CDR1 is SGHRS and CDR2 is YFSETQ in the germline V gene. CDR3 DNA sequence: TGCGCCAGCAGCTCAGACAGGGCTACTGAAGCTTTCTTT. This sequence encodes CASSSDRATEAFF.

This clonotype appeared many times. CDR3 loop: CASTFGQNTGELFF. CDR3 bases: TGTGCCAGCACCTTTGGGCAGAACACCGGGGAGCTGTTTTTT. The chain links TRBV11-2 to TRBJ2-2; D call uncertain. The CDR3 is 14 residues long. The V end was cut by 7 bases, the J end by 1 base, with 10 bases between. Per the germline V gene, CDR1 is SGHAT and CDR2 is FQNNGV. Using reference TRBV11-2 and TRBJ2-2 for the parts outside the CDR3, the full variable domain is EAGVAQSPRYKIIEKRQSVAFWCNPISGHATLYWYQQILGQGPKLLIQFQNNGVVDDSQLPKDRFSAERLKGVDSTLKIQPAKLEDSAVYLCASTFGQNTGELFFGEGSRLTVL.

This clonotype has ten or more counts. The rearrangement uses TRBV20-1 and TRBJ2-5; D uncertain. Per germline, CDR1 DFQATT and CDR2 SNEGSKA (reference sequence). The CDR3 contains 13 residues. V was shortened by 3 bases and J by 0 bases, with 8 bases between the two germline ends. DNA for the CDR3: TGCAGTGCTAGCCCCCCATACCAAGAGACCCAGTACTTC. This gives the protein CSASPPYQETQYF.